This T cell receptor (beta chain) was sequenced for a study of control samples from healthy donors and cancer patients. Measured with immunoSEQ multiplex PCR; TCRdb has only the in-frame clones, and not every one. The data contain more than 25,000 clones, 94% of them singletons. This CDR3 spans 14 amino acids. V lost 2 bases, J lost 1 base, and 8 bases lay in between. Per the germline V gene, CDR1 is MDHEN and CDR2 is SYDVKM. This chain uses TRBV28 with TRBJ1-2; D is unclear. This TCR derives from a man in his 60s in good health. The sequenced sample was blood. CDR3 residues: CASSLMTVNYGYTF. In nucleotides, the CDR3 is TGTGCCAGCAGTTTAATGACGGTTAACTATGGCTACACCTTC.